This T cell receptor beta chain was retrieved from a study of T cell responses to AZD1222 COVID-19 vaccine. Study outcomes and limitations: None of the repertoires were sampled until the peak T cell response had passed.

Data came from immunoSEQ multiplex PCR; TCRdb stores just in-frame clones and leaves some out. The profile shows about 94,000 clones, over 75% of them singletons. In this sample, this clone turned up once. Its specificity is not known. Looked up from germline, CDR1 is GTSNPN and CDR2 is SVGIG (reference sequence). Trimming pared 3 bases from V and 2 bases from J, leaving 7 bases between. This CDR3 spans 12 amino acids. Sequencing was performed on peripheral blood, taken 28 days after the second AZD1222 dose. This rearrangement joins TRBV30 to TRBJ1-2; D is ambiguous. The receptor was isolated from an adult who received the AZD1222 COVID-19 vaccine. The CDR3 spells CAWRGPNYGYTF. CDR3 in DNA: TGTGCCTGGAGAGGGCCGAACTATGGCTACACCTTC.